This T cell receptor beta chain comes out of a study of cytotoxic CD8 clonotypes in ibrutinib-treated CLL. Clones were read by immunoSEQ multiplex PCR, and TCRdb kept only the in-frame ones, dropping some. The data contain about 300,000 clones, roughly two thirds of them seen just once; the ten biggest clones take up 6% to 6.5%. The CDR3 contains 16 residues. V lost 5 bases and J 4 bases, leaving 21 bases between the germline ends. CDR1 and CDR2 (germline): SGHAT, FQNNGV. The origin of this receptor is a human donor with chronic lymphocytic leukemia. The sample consisted of PBMCs, taken after 36 months of ibrutinib treatment. This chain connects TRBV11-2 to TRBJ2-7; D is perhaps TRBD1 or TRBD2 (6 bases each). This CDR3 is CASSNVNRGATYEQYF. Here the CDR3 DNA reads TGTGCCAGCAGCAATGTTAATAGGGGGGCCACATACGAGCAGTACTTC.